The 7 T cell receptor beta chains given below trace back to one sample, sequenced in a study of shared clonotypes between healthy human individuals. The data were produced by immunoSEQ multiplex PCR, yet TCRdb's version contains in-frame clones alone and is incomplete. The sample includes about 710,000 clones, about 80% of them seen just once. The sample consisted of memory CD4+ T cells sorted from blood. Subset specified: CD45RA-negative fraction. The receptors here all came from a woman in her thirties in good health.

The chain employs TRBV6-6 and TRBJ1-6; TRBD1 agrees at 10 bases. The CDR3 sequence is 13 residues long. Losses at the gene ends were 6 bases for V and 10 bases for J; bases not matched to a gene: 3. The germline V gene has CDR1 MNHNY and CDR2 SVGAGI (reference sequence). The CDR3 DNA reads TGTGCCAGCAGAGGGACAGGGGACTCACCCCTCCACTTT. Translation gives CASRGTGDSPLHF.

The chain employs TRBV19 and TRBJ2-1; D tentatively fits TRBD1 or TRBD2 (6 bases each). The CDR3 has 14 residues. V gave up 3 bases and J gave up 2 bases, with 8 bases separating them. The germline V gene has CDR1 LNHDA and CDR2 SQIVND (reference sequence). The CDR3 nucleotides read TGTGCCAGTAGTATGAGGGGGGCCTACAATGAGCAGTTCTTC. It yields the protein CASSMRGAYNEQFF.

On this clone: Other DNA sequences of this sample code for an identical CDR3. The genes are TRBV18 and TRBJ1-1, with D tentatively TRBD1 (6 bases). Trimming shortened V by 6 bases and J by 1 base, and 6 bases separated the two germline ends. CDR1 and CDR2 from the germline V gene are KGHSH and LQKENI. This CDR3 spans 12 amino acids. CDR3 loop: CASSTGNTEAFF. CDR3 DNA: TGTGCCAGCTCGACAGGGAACACTGAAGCTTTCTTT.

The gene calls are TRBV5-1 and TRBJ2-7; TRBD2 matches at 8 bases. Per the germline V gene, CDR1 is SGHRS and CDR2 is YFSETQ. CDR3 length equals 18 residues. V was pared by 1 base and J by 4 bases, with 16 bases of the junction left unmatched. The CDR3 coding sequence is TGCGCCAGCAGCTTGTTGGGTGTGGCGGGAGGTTCGGGGTACGAGCAGTACTTC. This encodes CASSLLGVAGGSGYEQYF. The full variable domain, rest sourced from reference TRBV5-1 and TRBJ2-7, is KAGVTQTPRYLIKTRGQQVTLSCSPISGHRSVSWYQQTPGQGLQFLFEYFSETQRNKGNFPGRFSGRQFSNSRSEMNVSTLELGDSALYLCASSLLGVAGGSGYEQYFGPGTRLTVT.

V is TRBV6-6 and J is TRBJ1-2; unclear D gene. Germline loops: CDR1 MNHNY, CDR2 SVGAGI (reference sequence). The CDR3 loop spans 15 amino acids. V shed 5 bases and J shed 4 bases, with 17 bases lying between them. The DNA for the CDR3 is TGTGCCAGCAGTCCGCTTTTGACCGGACCCTATGGCTACACCTTC. Translated: CASSPLLTGPYGYTF.

This rearrangement joins TRBV7-9 to TRBJ2-1; unclear D gene. Looked up from germline, CDR1 is SEHNR and CDR2 is FQNEAQ (reference sequence). CDR3 length: 14 amino acids. The germline V and J ends were trimmed by 4 bases and 8 bases, with 15 bases remaining between them. CDR3 in DNA: TGTGCCAGCAGCTACGACTTGGCGAGCGATGAGCAGTTCTTC. Protein: CASSYDLASDEQFF.

This clone was seen a few times. The chain joins TRBV28 to TRBJ2-7; D is unresolved. Germline-derived CDR1 and CDR2 are MDHEN and SYDVKM. The CDR3 totals 12 residues. Trimming cost V 3 bases and J 3 bases, with 6 bases left between them. Here the CDR3 DNA reads TGTGCCAGCAGTTTGGTAGTCTACGAGCAGTACTTC. This encodes CASSLVVYEQYF.